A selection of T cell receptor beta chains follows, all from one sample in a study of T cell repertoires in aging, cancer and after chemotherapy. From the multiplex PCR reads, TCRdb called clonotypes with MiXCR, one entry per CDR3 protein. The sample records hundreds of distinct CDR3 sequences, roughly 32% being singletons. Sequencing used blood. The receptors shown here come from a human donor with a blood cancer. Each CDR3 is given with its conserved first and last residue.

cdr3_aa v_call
CASSHPGSYNEQFF TRBV19
CASSLPPGQGAYGYTF TRBV5-4
CASSTRDRGLETQYF TRBV19
CASSLTGDYGYTF TRBV6-5
CASSFDRGPDGYTF TRBV7-6
CASTKTGGANEKLFF TRBV28
CASSSTGGNTGELFF TRBV6-6
CASSLAGGPPGELFF TRBV6-1
CASTPRAQGVTEAFF TRBV12-3/TRBV12-4
CASSLRPGGVNEQYF TRBV5-1
CVSSLGAGAGELFF TRBV7-2